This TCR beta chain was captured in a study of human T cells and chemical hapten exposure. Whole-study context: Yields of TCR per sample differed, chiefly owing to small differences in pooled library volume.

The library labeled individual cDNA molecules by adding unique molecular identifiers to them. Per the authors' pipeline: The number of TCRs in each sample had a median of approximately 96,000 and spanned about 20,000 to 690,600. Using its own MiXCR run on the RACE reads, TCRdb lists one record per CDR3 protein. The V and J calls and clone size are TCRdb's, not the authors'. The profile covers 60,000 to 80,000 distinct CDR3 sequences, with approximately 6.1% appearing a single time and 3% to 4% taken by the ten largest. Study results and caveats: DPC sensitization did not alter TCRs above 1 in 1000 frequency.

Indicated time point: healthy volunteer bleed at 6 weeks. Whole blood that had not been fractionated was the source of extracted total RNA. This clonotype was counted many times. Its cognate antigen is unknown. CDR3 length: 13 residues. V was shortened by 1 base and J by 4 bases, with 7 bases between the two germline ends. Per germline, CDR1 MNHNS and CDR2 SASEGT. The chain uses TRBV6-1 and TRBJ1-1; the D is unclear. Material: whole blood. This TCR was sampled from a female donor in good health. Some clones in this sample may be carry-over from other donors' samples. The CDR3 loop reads CASSEGFRTEAFF. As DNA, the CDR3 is TGTGCCAGCAGTGAAGGATTTCGCACTGAAGCTTTCTTT.